The entry below describes one T cell receptor beta chain. This clonotype has ten or more counts. Its antigen remains unidentified. Per-base quality was not reported, and no clone a single base away is much larger than it. The TCR beta CDR3 regions were amplified from RNA transcripts. The TCR CDR3 was subjected to a first round of RT-PCR using the HTBI primer set and the Qiagen OneStep RT-PCR kit. The libraries were constructed in a second round of multiplex PCR and then size-selected and purified. Sequencing of the libraries was done on an Illumina HiSeq2000 using paired-end 100 bp reads. The authors' pipeline ran thus. Raw data were processed with SOAPnuke, discarding reads with adapters, uncalled bases, mean Phred below 15, or no exact constant-primer or identifier match. High-quality paired reads were merged with COPE v1.2.5, and unique nucleotide sequences were defined as clonotypes. MiTCR v1.1 was used to align clonotypes to the IMGT TRBV, TRBD and TRBJ reference segments. Analysis was restricted to V-J combinations with a frequency above 0.0001, which covered roughly 99% of repertoires. The TCS score was defined as the ratio of F50 (clonal expansion) to E x V (chaos), calculated using BLOSUM62-based TCRdist between CDR3 peptides within each V-J. Welch's t-statistics and random forest reduced fewer than 550 V-J features to roughly 13, which were used in a naive Bayes classifier (R e1071). Thyroid-blood repertoire similarity was quantified with the Morisita-Horn index. TCRdb took the public reads, trimmed them with fastp at Q25, ran MiXCR for clone calling and kept in-frame beta chains. CDR3 protein duplicates are merged, each entry listing the most common genes and DNA. TCRdb's processing, not the authors' own work, is the source of the V and J calls. This sample is represented by roughly 700,000 distinct CDR3 sequences; 30% to 40% of them were singletons. The ten largest account for more than 25% of the sample.

This entry belongs to a study of T cells in Graves' hyperthyroidism and ophthalmopathy (dated by TCRdb to the late 2010s). Concerning the study at large: Peripheral blood was collected at initial diagnosis, before any treatment. To identify distinguishing TCR V-J signatures, a discovery cohort of 90 to 100 patients was used, comprising 40 to 45 with Graves' ophthalmopathy and some 60 with stable Graves' hyperthyroidism. Prospective prediction of ophthalmopathy was tested in an independent validation cohort of 18 to 20 hyperthyroidism patients and around 16 patients who later progressed to ophthalmopathy. Following sampling, methimazole starting at 30 mg daily was given to hyperthyroidism patients, and high-dose intravenous methylprednisolone was given to ophthalmopathy patients. In addition, the study compared T-cell repertoires in thyroid tissue and in blood from five or six Graves' hyperthyroidism patients. The paper reports TCR Vbeta CDR3 sequencing of some 140 peripheral blood samples: under 45 ophthalmopathy, fewer than 85 hyperthyroidism and approximately 17 progressor patients. The roughly 91 discovery patients were randomly divided into training and test sets at a 7:3 ratio. Overall study results and their limits: During validation, the model predicted progression to ophthalmopathy a median of roughly six months ahead of onset, with just under 71% sensitivity and 72.22% specificity. No statistical method was used to set the sample size in advance, and investigators knew the group allocation. Most expanded thyroid clonotypes (frequency above 0.001) were also detected in blood, a finding suggesting that blood repertoires may reflect thyroid immune responses. A model built on a 13 V-J signature distinguished ophthalmopathy from stable hyperthyroidism, reaching around 90% sensitivity and 81.08% specificity in cross-validation and 80%/75% in testing.

Graves' hyperthyroidism was defined as stable when no progression to ophthalmopathy occurred over 18 months of follow-up. Hyperthyroidism patients were newly diagnosed, with disease duration under 2 months, and aged 18 to 65 years. Exclusion was applied to patients with uncontrolled infections, other autoimmune diseases, pregnancy or lactation. Diagnoses were established on the basis of clinical symptoms, serum thyroxine and TRAb, thyroid ultrasound, and orbital computed tomography. PBMCs were separated from over 9 ml of fresh peripheral blood using Ficoll-Paque density gradient centrifugation. Total RNA was extracted with Trizol reagent, and quality was checked on an Agilent 2100 Bioanalyzer. The germline V gene (reference sequence) gives CDR1 as LNHDA and CDR2 as SQIVND. Relative to germline, V is missing 5 bases and J is missing 3 bases, with 10 bases of the junction outside any gene match. The CDR3 goes from the cysteine to the phenylalanine over 18 residues. This entry keeps only the CDR3 DNA: 54 bases, framed from base 1.

The TCR sequence derives from a woman aged 40 to 55 with Graves' hyperthyroidism. The chain uses TRBV19 and TRBJ2-6, with 10 bases aligning to TRBD1. What was sequenced was blood. The DNA sequence follows: TGTGCCAGTAGTCGCAGGGACAGGGGAGGTAGTGGGGCCAACGTCCTGACTTTC. This encodes CASSRRDRGGSGANVLTF.